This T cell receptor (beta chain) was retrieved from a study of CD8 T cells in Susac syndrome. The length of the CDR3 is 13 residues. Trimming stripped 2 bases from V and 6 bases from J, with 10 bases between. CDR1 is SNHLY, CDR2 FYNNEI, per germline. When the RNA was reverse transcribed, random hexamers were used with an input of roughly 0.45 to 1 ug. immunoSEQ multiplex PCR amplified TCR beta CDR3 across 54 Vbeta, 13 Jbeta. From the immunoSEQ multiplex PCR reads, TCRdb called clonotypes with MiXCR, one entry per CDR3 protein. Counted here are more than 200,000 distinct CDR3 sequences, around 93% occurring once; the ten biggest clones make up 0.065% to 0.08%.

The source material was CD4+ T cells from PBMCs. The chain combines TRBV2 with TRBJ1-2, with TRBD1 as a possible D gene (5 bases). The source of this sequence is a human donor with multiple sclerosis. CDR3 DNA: TGTGCCAGCAGTGAATCCAGGGTGGATGGCTACACCTTC. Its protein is CASSESRVDGYTF.